This T cell receptor beta chain was recorded in a study of cytomegalovirus exposure and HLA in healthy donors. Study-level points and caveats: Despite most TCR sequences being rare, some public TCRs occurred in many donors. A prior analysis recorded that most TCR beta V segments were productive about 90% or about 30% of the time. Associated with cytomegalovirus, according to the listing, were around 160 TCR beta chains.

Germline V gene data show CDR1 as SEHNR and CDR2 as FQNEAQ (reference sequence). J was trimmed by 5 bases and V by 3 bases; bases with no gene match: 5. The CDR3 is made up of 15 amino acids. The PCR used 60 Vbeta and 13 Jbeta primers. Authors' processing steps: In a later analysis, of 70 million to 85 million unique beta chains, around 9.9 million appeared in at least two donors. Assay: immunoSEQ multiplex PCR; the TCRdb copy retains only in-frame clones and omits some. V, J and clone size derive from that table, while D and trimming were established from the DNA sequence. In the table there are some 93,000 clones, 55% to 70% of which are singletons. A note on this clone: Its antigen remains unidentified.

The clonotype comes from a boy aged 10-17 years in good health and CMV-seropositive. Source material: PBMCs. This chain uses TRBV7-9 with TRBJ2-1, with TRBD2 identical over 9 bases. The CDR3 reads CASSFDSGSHNEQFF. In DNA form, the CDR3 reads TGTGCCAGCAGCTTTGATAGCGGGAGCCACAATGAGCAGTTCTTC.